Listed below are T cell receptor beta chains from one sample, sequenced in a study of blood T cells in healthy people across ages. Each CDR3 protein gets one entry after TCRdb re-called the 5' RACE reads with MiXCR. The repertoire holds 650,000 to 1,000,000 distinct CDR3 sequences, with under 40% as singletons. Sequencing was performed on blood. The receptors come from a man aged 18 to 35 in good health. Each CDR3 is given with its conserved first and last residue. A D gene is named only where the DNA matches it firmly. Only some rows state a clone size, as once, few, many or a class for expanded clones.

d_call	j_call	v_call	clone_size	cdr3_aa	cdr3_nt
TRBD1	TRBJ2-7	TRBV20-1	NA	CSARDLGQGFEQYF	TGCAGTGCTAGAGATCTAGGACAGGGGTTCGAGCAGTACTTC
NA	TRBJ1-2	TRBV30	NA	CAWSVGQLGGYTF	TGTGCCTGGAGTGTAGGACAGTTGGGCGGCTACACCTTC
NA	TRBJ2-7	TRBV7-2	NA	CVSSLASRGEQYF	TGTGTCAGCAGCTTAGCGTCCCGGGGTGAGCAGTACTTC
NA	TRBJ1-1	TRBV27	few	CASSLSPSTEAFF	TGTGCCAGCAGTTTAAGTCCGAGCACTGAAGCTTTCTTT
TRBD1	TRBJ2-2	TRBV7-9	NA	CASSLSQGASGELFF	TGTGCCAGCAGCTTAAGCCAGGGGGCATCCGGGGAGCTGTTTTTT
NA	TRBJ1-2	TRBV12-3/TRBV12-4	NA	CASNPTLGNYGYTF	TGTGCCAGCAACCCAACACTGGGGAACTATGGCTACACCTTC
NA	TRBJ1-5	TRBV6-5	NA	CASSYSEGQPQHF	TGTGCCAGCAGTTACTCTGAGGGTCAGCCCCAGCATTTT
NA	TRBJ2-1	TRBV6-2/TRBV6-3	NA	CASTQTHGGEQFF	TGTGCCAGCACCCAAACCCACGGAGGTGAGCAGTTCTTC
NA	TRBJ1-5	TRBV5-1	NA	CASSLGEWNQPQHF	TGCGCCAGCAGCCTGGGTGAATGGAATCAGCCCCAGCATTTT
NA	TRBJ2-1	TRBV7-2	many	CASSLFRPYNEQFF	TGTGCCAGCAGCTTATTTCGGCCCTACAATGAGCAGTTCTTC
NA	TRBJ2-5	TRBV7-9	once	CASSFRENGVNEQYF	TGTGCCAGCAGCTTTAGAGAGAATGGGGTCAATGAGCAGTACTTC